One and the same sample provided the 11 T cell receptor beta chains below, sequenced in a study of T and B cells in COVID-19 patients. Blood genomic DNA input for TRB amplification was about 240-500 ng. BIOMED2 TRB-A/B primer pools were used in multiplex TRB PCR. TCRdb used MiXCR to reprocess the multiplex PCR reads, holding one entry per CDR3 protein. The repertoire holds some 8,900 distinct CDR3 sequences, with roughly 31% as singletons. What was sequenced was blood. These receptors came from a human donor who had recovered from COVID-19.

V and J are TRBV19 and TRBJ1-4; no reliable D call. The CDR3 loop spans 15 amino acids. V dropped 5 bases and J dropped 4 bases, with 14 bases sitting between them. CDR1 is LNHDA, CDR2 SQIVND, per germline (reference sequence). The CDR3 nucleotides are TGTGCCAGTAGTCCCCTGGGGAGTGTTAATGAAAAACTGTTTTTT. Its protein product is CASSPLGSVNEKLFF.

The rearrangement joins TRBV27 to TRBJ1-6; maybe TRBD1 (6 bases). V gave up 9 bases and J gave up 10 bases, with 13 bases separating them. Germline CDR1 and CDR2: MNHEY and SMNVEV (reference sequence). The CDR3 is 12 residues long. CDR3 loop: CASRTGNSPLHF. CDR3 DNA: TGTGCCAGTAGAACAGGGAACTCACCCCTCCACTTT.

The chain links TRBV5-1 to TRBJ2-1; 13 bases are shared with TRBD2. The CDR3 is 16 residues long. With V trimmed by 1 base and J by 5 bases, 3 bases remained unmatched. Germline CDR1 is SGHRS and CDR2 is YFSETQ. The CDR3 nucleotides read TGCGCCAGCAGCTTGCCACTAGCGGGGGGGCACAATGAGCAGTTCTTC. Translating it yields CASSLPLAGGHNEQFF.

By sample share, this clonotype is medium-sized. The rearrangement uses TRBV6-2 or TRBV6-3 and TRBJ2-1; TRBD2 agrees at 9 bases. The CDR3 covers 15 residues. CDR1 MNHEY and CDR2 SVGEGT come from the germline V gene. The ends lost 6 bases at V and 2 bases at J; junction bases unmatched: 5. This CDR3 is CASRETSGPYNEQFF. Written as DNA, the CDR3 is TGTGCCAGCAGGGAGACTAGCGGTCCCTACAATGAGCAGTTCTTC.

This clonotype has only a few counts. CDR3 coding DNA: TGTGCCAGCAGCTTGGCCGGGGGGTTCTCTGGAAACACCATATATTTT. Translation: CASSLAGGFSGNTIYF. This chain uses TRBV5-4 with TRBJ1-3, with a weak D call TRBD1 (5 bases). Germline lookup yields CDR1 SGHNT and CDR2 YYREEE (reference sequence). This CDR3 region has 16 residues. V was pared by 0 bases and J by 0 bases, with 10 bases between.

A few counts support this clonotype. This CDR3 is CASSPDGVMIQETQYF. The CDR3 DNA reads as TGTGCCAGCTCACCCGACGGGGTTATGATTCAAGAGACCCAGTACTTC. The chain has TRBV18 and TRBJ2-5; TRBD2 is a possible D gene (5 bases). V was shortened by 3 bases and J by 2 bases, with 16 bases between the two germline ends. Looked up from germline, CDR1 is KGHSH and CDR2 is LQKENI. The CDR3 consists of 16 residues.

The rearrangement joins TRBV6-5 to TRBJ2-5, with 10 bases identical to TRBD2. The CDR3 sequence is 15 residues long. Germline V gene sequence: CDR1 MNHEY, CDR2 SVGAGI. V trimming: 6 bases; J trimming: 2 bases; junction bases outside the gene matches: 6. The DNA of the CDR3 is TGTGCCAGCAGAGGGGCTAGCGGGGGTCAAGAGACCCAGTACTTC. Residues: CASRGASGGQETQYF.

This rearrangement joins TRBV27 to TRBJ1-1; D ambiguous. The V and J ends lost 2 bases and 4 bases respectively, with 11 bases between them. This CDR3 region has 14 residues. Germline V gene lookup returns CDR1 MNHEY and CDR2 SMNVEV (reference sequence). The CDR3 DNA sequence: TGTGCCAGCAGTTTACAGGCTGGAGGCACTGAAGCTTTCTTT. Translated, it gives CASSLQAGGTEAFF.

In this sample, this clonotype turned up a few times. The chain has TRBV10-3 and TRBJ2-3; no clear D. V lost 6 bases and J 8 bases, leaving 12 bases between the germline ends. The CDR3 totals 12 residues. CDR1 ENHRY and CDR2 SYGVKD come from the germline V gene. CDR3 region: CAISPSQGTQYF. DNA of the CDR3: TGTGCCATCAGCCCGAGCCAAGGTACGCAGTATTTT.

This chain connects TRBV6-2 or TRBV6-3 to TRBJ2-2; 7 bases line up with TRBD1. The germline V gene has CDR1 MNHEY and CDR2 SVGEGT. Trimming cost V 7 bases and J 2 bases; bases outside gene matches: 4. This CDR3 has 14 residues. The CDR3, as DNA: TGTGCCAGCATGGTAGGGGGCAACACCGGGGAGCTGTTTTTT. Translating gives CASMVGGNTGELFF.

This clonotype was seen a few times. V usage is TRBV7-9 and J usage is TRBJ2-1; D possibly corresponds to TRBD1 (5 bases). Trimming took 5 bases from V and 8 from J, leaving 22 bases between them. CDR1 is SEHNR, CDR2 FQNEAQ, per germline (reference sequence). The CDR3 loop spans 16 amino acids. The CDR3 DNA sequence: TGTGCCAGCAGCCTTAGGTCCAGGGCGGTCATTTATGAGCAGTTCTTC. Its protein is CASSLRSRAVIYEQFF.